This is a list of T cell receptor beta chains from one sample in a study of control samples from healthy donors and cancer patients. This table comes from immunoSEQ multiplex PCR, and its TCRdb copy is limited to in-frame clones, with some not included. The sample has 150,000 to 160,000 clones, around 95% seen once. The sample was blood. The receptors derive from a man between 40 and 49 years old in good health. Each CDR3 is given with its conserved first and last residue. D genes are given only for firm matches. A row's size may be missing; if present it is once, few, many or a size class.

J: TRBJ1-1
D: -
size: once
V: TRBV6-5
CDR3: CASRRGDVNTEAFF
DNA: TGTGCCAGCAGAAGGGGGGACGTGAACACTGAAGCTTTCTTT

J: TRBJ2-1
D: TRBD2
size: -
V: TRBV27
CDR3: CASREGLGLYNEQFF
DNA: TGTGCCAGCAGAGAGGGACTAGGACTCTACAATGAGCAGTTCTTC

J: TRBJ1-3
D: -
size: once
V: TRBV15
CDR3: CATSTGLNSGNTIYF
DNA: TGTGCCACCAGCACGGGACTCAACTCTGGAAACACCATATATTTT

J: TRBJ2-2
D: TRBD2
size: -
V: TRBV5-1
CDR3: CASSDSAGGPGELFF
DNA: TGCGCCAGCAGCGATTCAGCGGGGGGGCCCGGGGAGCTGTTTTTT

J: TRBJ1-4
D: -
size: -
V: TRBV12-3/TRBV12-4
CDR3: CASSDSLVPGLFF
DNA: TGTGCCAGCAGTGACTCGCTGGTCCCTGGATTGTTTTTT

J: TRBJ1-5
D: -
size: -
V: TRBV19
CDR3: CASSPDGSNQPQHF
DNA: TGTGCCAGTAGTCCGGACGGTAGCAATCAGCCCCAGCATTTT

J: TRBJ2-3
D: -
size: -
V: TRBV6-2/TRBV6-3
CDR3: CASSRFADFYTQYF
DNA: TGTGCCAGCAGCCGATTCGCGGATTTTTATACGCAGTATTTT

J: TRBJ2-7
D: -
size: -
V: TRBV5-1
CDR3: CASSDQIHYEQYF
DNA: TGCGCCAGCAGCGACCAGATCCACTACGAGCAGTACTTC

J: TRBJ1-2
D: -
size: -
V: TRBV7-2
CDR3: CASSLEGHNYGYTF
DNA: TGTGCCAGCAGCTTAGAGGGACATAACTATGGCTACACCTTC

J: TRBJ2-1
D: -
size: -
V: TRBV6-5
CDR3: CASSYALAGDEQFF
DNA: TGTGCCAGCAGTTACGCCCTTGCAGGTGATGAGCAGTTCTTC

J: TRBJ2-2
D: -
size: -
V: TRBV11-3
CDR3: CASSLDPGGRTGELFF
DNA: TGTGCCAGCAGCTTAGACCCCGGGGGGCGGACCGGGGAGCTGTTTTTT

J: TRBJ1-1
D: -
size: once
V: TRBV18
CDR3: CASSPLVEGLGGTEAFF
DNA: TGTGCCAGCTCACCACTTGTCGAGGGCCTGGGCGGCACTGAAGCTTTCTTT

J: TRBJ1-6
D: TRBD1
size: -
V: TRBV6-2/TRBV6-3
CDR3: CASSYRTGMNSPLHF
DNA: TGTGCCAGCAGTTACAGGACAGGGATGAATTCACCCCTCCACTTT

J: TRBJ1-6
D: TRBD1
size: -
V: TRBV7-2
CDR3: CASSSTGAGSPLHF
DNA: TGTGCCAGCAGCTCCACAGGGGCTGGTTCACCCCTCCACTTT

J: TRBJ1-2
D: -
size: -
V: TRBV24-1
CDR3: CATSGRRDYGYTF
DNA: TGTGCCACCAGTGGCCGCAGGGACTATGGCTACACCTTC

J: TRBJ2-1
D: TRBD2
size: -
V: TRBV7-2
CDR3: CASSPRGGVPYNEQFF
DNA: TGTGCCAGCAGCCCACGCGGGGGGGTCCCCTACAATGAGCAGTTCTTC

J: TRBJ1-4
D: TRBD1
size: -
V: TRBV28
CDR3: CASTYRGLNEKLFF
DNA: TGTGCCAGCACCTACAGGGGGTTAAACGAAAAACTGTTTTTT

J: TRBJ2-7
D: TRBD1
size: -
V: TRBV5-6
CDR3: CASSPYRGRGEQYF
DNA: TGTGCCAGCAGCCCTTACAGGGGCCGAGGGGAGCAGTACTTC

J: TRBJ1-1
D: -
size: -
V: TRBV4-2
CDR3: CASSRGEGGMNTEAFF
DNA: TGTGCCAGCAGCCGTGGCGAAGGTGGGATGAACACTGAAGCTTTCTTT